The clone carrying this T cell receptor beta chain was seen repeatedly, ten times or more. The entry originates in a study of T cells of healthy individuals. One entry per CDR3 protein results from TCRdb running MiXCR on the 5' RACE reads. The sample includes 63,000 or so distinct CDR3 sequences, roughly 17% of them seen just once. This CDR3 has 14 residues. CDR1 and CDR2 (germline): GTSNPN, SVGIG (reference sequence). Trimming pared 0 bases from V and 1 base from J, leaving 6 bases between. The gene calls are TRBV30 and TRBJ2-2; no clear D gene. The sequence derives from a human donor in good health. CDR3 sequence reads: CAWSVVRNTGELFF. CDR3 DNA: TGTGCCTGGAGTGTAGTACGGAACACCGGGGAGCTGTTTTTT.